A selection of T cell receptor beta chains follows, all from one sample in a study of blood T cells in healthy people across ages. TCRdb independently ran MiXCR on the 5' RACE reads; one entry per CDR3 protein. The sample lists around 500,000 distinct CDR3 sequences; roughly a quarter were seen once. The sample also formed part of further work on T cells of mothers and their children.

Sequencing was performed on blood. The receptors derive from a boy under 10 years old in good health. CDR3s include the opening cysteine and the closing phenylalanine or tryptophan. The order of the fields is V gene, clone size, J gene, D gene, CDR3 protein, CDR3 DNA. The D gene is left open where the match is weak. A clone size is listed for some rows: how often the clone was seen (once, few, many), or a class if it is expanded.

v_call: TRBV21-1; clone_size: .; j_call: TRBJ2-1; d_call: .; cdr3_aa: CASSKGRAGGPEQFF; cdr3_nt: TGTGCCAGCAGCAAAGGCCGGGCGGGGGGGCCTGAGCAGTTCTTC
v_call: TRBV9; clone_size: few; j_call: TRBJ2-1; d_call: TRBD2; cdr3_aa: CASTNSGSNEQFF; cdr3_nt: TGTGCCAGCACTAATAGCGGGAGCAATGAGCAGTTCTTC
v_call: TRBV5-1; clone_size: .; j_call: TRBJ2-5; d_call: TRBD2; cdr3_aa: CASSLPGLAGAQETQYF; cdr3_nt: TGCGCCAGCAGCCTCCCGGGACTAGCGGGGGCCCAAGAGACCCAGTACTTC
v_call: TRBV27; clone_size: .; j_call: TRBJ2-1; d_call: .; cdr3_aa: CASSLSSGLDSYNEQFF; cdr3_nt: TGTGCCAGCAGTCTATCCTCGGGACTCGATTCCTACAATGAGCAGTTCTTC
v_call: TRBV6-6; clone_size: .; j_call: TRBJ1-5; d_call: TRBD1; cdr3_aa: CASSSLRGQSQPQHF; cdr3_nt: TGTGCCAGCAGTAGTCTTAGGGGGCAGAGTCAGCCCCAGCATTTT
v_call: TRBV6-5; clone_size: few; j_call: TRBJ2-7; d_call: .; cdr3_aa: CASSYSNMAIGYEQYF; cdr3_nt: TGTGCCAGCAGTTACTCGAATATGGCCATCGGCTACGAGCAGTACTTC
v_call: TRBV20-1; clone_size: .; j_call: TRBJ2-5; d_call: TRBD2; cdr3_aa: CSAREGSGGQETQYF; cdr3_nt: TGCAGTGCTAGAGAGGGTAGCGGGGGGCAAGAGACCCAGTACTTC
v_call: TRBV2; clone_size: .; j_call: TRBJ2-1; d_call: TRBD1; cdr3_aa: CASSDYRGEQFF; cdr3_nt: TGTGCCAGCAGTGATTACAGGGGGGAGCAGTTCTTC
v_call: TRBV7-6; clone_size: .; j_call: TRBJ2-2; d_call: .; cdr3_aa: CASSLPGQGHTGELFF; cdr3_nt: TGTGCCAGCAGCTTGCCCGGGCAGGGACACACCGGGGAGCTGTTTTTT
v_call: TRBV5-1; clone_size: few; j_call: TRBJ2-5; d_call: TRBD2; cdr3_aa: CATIPTSHPIETQYF; cdr3_nt: TGCGCCACCATCCCGACTAGCCACCCTATAGAGACCCAGTACTTC
v_call: TRBV4-3; clone_size: .; j_call: TRBJ1-4; d_call: .; cdr3_aa: CASSQDPQGNEKLFF; cdr3_nt: TGCGCCAGCAGCCAAGATCCCCAGGGGAATGAAAAACTGTTTTTT
v_call: TRBV5-1; clone_size: .; j_call: TRBJ2-3; d_call: .; cdr3_aa: CASSLAAASSTDTQYF; cdr3_nt: TGCGCCAGCAGCTTGGCGGCGGCGTCTAGCACAGATACGCAGTATTTT
v_call: TRBV3-1; clone_size: .; j_call: TRBJ1-1; d_call: .; cdr3_aa: CASSHTSGNTEAFF; cdr3_nt: TGTGCCAGCAGCCATACCTCCGGGAACACTGAAGCTTTCTTT
v_call: TRBV24-1; clone_size: .; j_call: TRBJ1-2; d_call: .; cdr3_aa: CATSDLTAPGPFYGYTF; cdr3_nt: TGTGCCACCAGTGATTTGACAGCACCCGGTCCGTTCTATGGCTACACCTTC
v_call: TRBV14; clone_size: few; j_call: TRBJ1-2; d_call: .; cdr3_aa: CASSQALWQGGGYGYTF; cdr3_nt: TGTGCCAGCAGCCAAGCCCTGTGGCAGGGCGGGGGCTATGGCTACACCTTC
v_call: TRBV29-1; clone_size: .; j_call: TRBJ2-1; d_call: .; cdr3_aa: CSGENNEQFF; cdr3_nt: TGCAGCGGTGAAAACAATGAGCAGTTCTTC
v_call: TRBV6-5; clone_size: few; j_call: TRBJ2-1; d_call: TRBD1; cdr3_aa: CASSYSRTGAYNEQFF; cdr3_nt: TGTGCCAGCAGTTACTCGCGGACAGGGGCCTACAATGAGCAGTTCTTC
v_call: TRBV28; clone_size: few; j_call: TRBJ2-1; d_call: TRBD1; cdr3_aa: CASSSFRGSTEQFF; cdr3_nt: TGTGCCAGCAGTTCTTTCAGGGGGTCGACTGAGCAGTTCTTC
v_call: TRBV27; clone_size: few; j_call: TRBJ1-1; d_call: .; cdr3_aa: CAIRGALNTEAFF; cdr3_nt: TGTGCCATCAGAGGGGCCTTGAACACTGAAGCTTTCTTT
v_call: TRBV7-2; clone_size: few; j_call: TRBJ2-7; d_call: .; cdr3_aa: CASSLGVQGSYEQYF; cdr3_nt: TGTGCCAGCAGCTTAGGCGTGCAGGGCTCCTACGAGCAGTACTTC
v_call: TRBV27; clone_size: .; j_call: TRBJ1-4; d_call: .; cdr3_aa: CASSDLGQIGEKLFF; cdr3_nt: TGTGCCAGCAGCGACCTTGGACAGATAGGCGAAAAACTGTTTTTT
v_call: TRBV29-1; clone_size: .; j_call: TRBJ1-4; d_call: .; cdr3_aa: CSVDIFGNEKLFF; cdr3_nt: TGCAGCGTTGACATCTTTGGGAATGAAAAACTGTTTTTT
v_call: TRBV29-1; clone_size: .; j_call: TRBJ1-4; d_call: TRBD1; cdr3_aa: CSVGAGGQEKLFF; cdr3_nt: TGCAGCGTTGGGGCAGGGGGGCAAGAAAAACTGTTTTTT
v_call: TRBV9; clone_size: .; j_call: TRBJ2-7; d_call: .; cdr3_aa: CASSGTDFDEQYF; cdr3_nt: TGTGCCAGCAGCGGGACAGATTTCGACGAGCAGTACTTC
v_call: TRBV29-1; clone_size: few; j_call: TRBJ2-1; d_call: .; cdr3_aa: CSVDAGPDNEQFF; cdr3_nt: TGCAGCGTTGATGCGGGTCCCGACAATGAGCAGTTCTTC
v_call: TRBV2; clone_size: few; j_call: TRBJ1-6; d_call: TRBD1; cdr3_aa: CASSERTGGNSPLHF; cdr3_nt: TGTGCCAGCAGTGAACGGACAGGGGGCAATTCACCCCTCCACTTT
v_call: TRBV14; clone_size: .; j_call: TRBJ2-5; d_call: TRBD2; cdr3_aa: CASSVATPGGQETQYF; cdr3_nt: TGTGCCAGCAGCGTGGCTACACCGGGGGGACAAGAGACCCAGTACTTC
v_call: TRBV28; clone_size: .; j_call: TRBJ2-7; d_call: TRBD2; cdr3_aa: CASSLLISGRAQISYEQYF; cdr3_nt: TGTGCCAGCAGTCTCTTGATTAGCGGGAGGGCCCAGATTAGTTACGAGCAGTACTTC
v_call: TRBV20-1; clone_size: few; j_call: TRBJ1-2; d_call: .; cdr3_aa: CSARVEFNYGYTF; cdr3_nt: TGCAGTGCTAGAGTAGAATTCAACTATGGCTACACCTTC
v_call: TRBV27; clone_size: .; j_call: TRBJ2-3; d_call: TRBD2; cdr3_aa: CASGRVAGGDTQYF; cdr3_nt: TGTGCCAGCGGGAGGGTAGCGGGAGGCGATACGCAGTATTTT
v_call: TRBV27; clone_size: few; j_call: TRBJ1-2; d_call: .; cdr3_aa: CASGLDVLSAGYTF; cdr3_nt: TGTGCCAGCGGACTAGACGTACTTTCGGCTGGCTACACCTTC
v_call: TRBV5-1; clone_size: .; j_call: TRBJ2-3; d_call: .; cdr3_aa: CASIPEGTTDTQYF; cdr3_nt: TGCGCCAGCATCCCCGAGGGGACCACAGATACGCAGTATTTT
v_call: TRBV4-1; clone_size: .; j_call: TRBJ1-1; d_call: .; cdr3_aa: CASRREGLGPEAFF; cdr3_nt: TGCGCCAGCAGGAGGGAGGGTCTTGGGCCTGAAGCTTTCTTT
v_call: TRBV3-1; clone_size: .; j_call: TRBJ2-1; d_call: .; cdr3_aa: CASSHIRGGDPDNEQFF; cdr3_nt: TGTGCCAGCAGCCATATCAGGGGAGGGGACCCGGACAATGAGCAGTTCTTC
v_call: TRBV29-1; clone_size: few; j_call: TRBJ2-2; d_call: .; cdr3_aa: CSVETSRGPNIGELFF; cdr3_nt: TGCAGCGTAGAGACCTCACGAGGGCCCAACATCGGGGAGCTGTTTTTT
v_call: TRBV3-1; clone_size: .; j_call: TRBJ2-1; d_call: TRBD2; cdr3_aa: CASSQSGLAGDNEQFF; cdr3_nt: TGTGCCAGCAGCCAATCGGGACTAGCGGGGGACAATGAGCAGTTCTTC
v_call: TRBV29-1; clone_size: .; j_call: TRBJ2-5; d_call: .; cdr3_aa: CSVTGTQETQYF; cdr3_nt: TGCAGCGTAACCGGGACTCAAGAGACCCAGTACTTC
v_call: TRBV6-1; clone_size: .; j_call: TRBJ2-7; d_call: TRBD1; cdr3_aa: CASGKRGTGWGEQYF; cdr3_nt: TGTGCCAGTGGGAAGAGAGGGACAGGGTGGGGCGAGCAGTACTTC
v_call: TRBV27; clone_size: few; j_call: TRBJ2-5; d_call: .; cdr3_aa: CALPPGLRETQYF; cdr3_nt: TGTGCCCTACCCCCAGGGCTGAGGGAGACCCAGTACTTC
v_call: TRBV5-1; clone_size: few; j_call: TRBJ2-2; d_call: TRBD2; cdr3_aa: CASSLDPSGFAGELFF; cdr3_nt: TGCGCCAGCAGCTTGGATCCTAGCGGGTTCGCCGGGGAGCTGTTTTTT
v_call: TRBV29-1; clone_size: few; j_call: TRBJ2-5; d_call: .; cdr3_aa: CSVEDQLYQETQYF; cdr3_nt: TGCAGCGTTGAAGACCAGCTGTACCAAGAGACCCAGTACTTC
v_call: TRBV11-2; clone_size: .; j_call: TRBJ1-2; d_call: .; cdr3_aa: CASSLPTGDGYTF; cdr3_nt: TGTGCCAGCAGCTTACCCACAGGCGATGGCTACACCTTC
v_call: TRBV7-9; clone_size: few; j_call: TRBJ2-5; d_call: TRBD2; cdr3_aa: CASSSGGPRETQYF; cdr3_nt: TGTGCCAGCAGCTCGGGGGGACCGAGGGAGACCCAGTACTTC
v_call: TRBV27; clone_size: few; j_call: TRBJ2-3; d_call: .; cdr3_aa: CASGTSGAGDGDTQYF; cdr3_nt: TGTGCCAGTGGGACCTCCGGGGCAGGGGACGGAGATACGCAGTATTTT
v_call: TRBV10-2; clone_size: few; j_call: TRBJ1-4; d_call: TRBD1; cdr3_aa: CASGDSNEKLFF; cdr3_nt: TGCGCCAGCGGGGACAGTAATGAAAAACTGTTTTTT
v_call: TRBV15; clone_size: few; j_call: TRBJ2-5; d_call: TRBD1; cdr3_aa: CATSSRTGAQETQYF; cdr3_nt: TGTGCCACCAGCAGCCGGACAGGGGCTCAAGAGACCCAGTACTTC
v_call: TRBV30; clone_size: .; j_call: TRBJ1-1; d_call: .; cdr3_aa: CAWGPLNTEAFF; cdr3_nt: TGTGCCTGGGGACCGTTGAACACTGAAGCTTTCTTT
v_call: TRBV7-2; clone_size: few; j_call: TRBJ2-5; d_call: TRBD1; cdr3_aa: CASSSRQGFQETQYF; cdr3_nt: TGTGCCAGCAGCTCCCGACAGGGGTTTCAAGAGACCCAGTACTTC
v_call: TRBV7-8; clone_size: .; j_call: TRBJ2-5; d_call: .; cdr3_aa: CASSHQRVGETQYF; cdr3_nt: TGTGCCAGCAGTCACCAGCGGGTGGGAGAGACCCAGTACTTC
v_call: TRBV10-2; clone_size: .; j_call: TRBJ2-3; d_call: TRBD1; cdr3_aa: CASIEPGTATTF; cdr3_nt: TGCGCCAGCATCGAACCCGGGACAGCCACCACTTTT
v_call: TRBV6-5; clone_size: .; j_call: TRBJ2-6; d_call: .; cdr3_aa: CASRQGSGANVLTF; cdr3_nt: TGTGCCAGCAGACAGGGTTCCGGGGCCAACGTCCTGACTTTC
v_call: TRBV10-3; clone_size: many; j_call: TRBJ2-5; d_call: .; cdr3_aa: CAISGPRGQETQYF; cdr3_nt: TGTGCCATCAGTGGTCCCAGGGGCCAAGAGACCCAGTACTTC
v_call: TRBV10-3; clone_size: few; j_call: TRBJ2-2; d_call: TRBD2; cdr3_aa: CAISEKSGRAPTNTGELFF; cdr3_nt: TGTGCCATCAGTGAGAAGAGCGGGAGGGCCCCCACGAACACCGGGGAGCTGTTTTTT
v_call: TRBV3-1; clone_size: .; j_call: TRBJ2-7; d_call: TRBD2; cdr3_aa: CASSQGAGGSYEQYF; cdr3_nt: TGTGCCAGCAGCCAGGGAGCGGGAGGCTCCTACGAGCAGTACTTC
v_call: TRBV9; clone_size: few; j_call: TRBJ2-5; d_call: .; cdr3_aa: CASSGRGQMVETQYF; cdr3_nt: TGTGCCAGCAGCGGGAGGGGACAGATGGTAGAGACCCAGTACTTC